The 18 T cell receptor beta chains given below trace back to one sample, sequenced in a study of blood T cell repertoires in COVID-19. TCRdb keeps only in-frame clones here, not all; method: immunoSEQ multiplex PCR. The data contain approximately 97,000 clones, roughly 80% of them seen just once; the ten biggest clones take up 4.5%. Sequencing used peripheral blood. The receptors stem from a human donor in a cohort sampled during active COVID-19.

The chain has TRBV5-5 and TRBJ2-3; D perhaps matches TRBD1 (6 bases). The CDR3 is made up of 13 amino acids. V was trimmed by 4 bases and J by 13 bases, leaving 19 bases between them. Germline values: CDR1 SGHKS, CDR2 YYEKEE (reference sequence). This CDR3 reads CASSPERTGRKYF. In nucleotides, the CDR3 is TGTGCCAGCAGCCCAGAACGAACAGGGAGAAAGTATTTT.

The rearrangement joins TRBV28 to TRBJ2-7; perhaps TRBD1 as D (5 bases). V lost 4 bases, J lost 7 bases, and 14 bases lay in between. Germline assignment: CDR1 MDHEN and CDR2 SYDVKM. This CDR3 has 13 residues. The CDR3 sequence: CASSSGQAREQYF. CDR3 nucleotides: TGTGCCAGCAGTTCCGGACAAGCCCGGGAGCAGTACTTC.

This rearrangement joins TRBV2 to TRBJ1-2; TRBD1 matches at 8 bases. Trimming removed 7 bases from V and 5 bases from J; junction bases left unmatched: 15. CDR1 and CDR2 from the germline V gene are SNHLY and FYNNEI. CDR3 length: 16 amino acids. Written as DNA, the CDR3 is TGTGCCAGCAAGAGACAGGGGATTTCGTACCAATATGGCTACACCTTC. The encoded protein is CASKRQGISYQYGYTF.

CDR3 coding DNA: TGTGCCAGCAGTTTATCCTACAGGGGACCTGGAAACACCATATATTTT. Its protein product is CASSLSYRGPGNTIYF. The chain joins TRBV27 to TRBJ1-3, with 7 nucleotides matching TRBD1. V lost 0 bases and J lost 2; bases outside the gene matches: 4. The CDR3 spans 16 residues. Germline V gives CDR1 MNHEY, CDR2 SMNVEV (reference sequence).

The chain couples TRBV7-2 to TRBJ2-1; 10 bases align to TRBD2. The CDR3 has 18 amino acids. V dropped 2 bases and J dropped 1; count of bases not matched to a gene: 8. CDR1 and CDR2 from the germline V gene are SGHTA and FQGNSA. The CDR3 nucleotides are TGTGCCAGCAGCTTAAGGCTAGCGGGGGCCCCATCCTACAATGAGCAGTTCTTC. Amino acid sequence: CASSLRLAGAPSYNEQFF.

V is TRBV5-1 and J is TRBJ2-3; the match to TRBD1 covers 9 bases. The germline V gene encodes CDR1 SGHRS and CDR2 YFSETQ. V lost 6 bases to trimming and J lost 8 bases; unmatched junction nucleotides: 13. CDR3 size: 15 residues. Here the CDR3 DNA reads TGCGCCAGCATCATCGTCCCGGGACAGGGCGGTACGCAGTATTTT. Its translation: CASIIVPGQGGTQYF.

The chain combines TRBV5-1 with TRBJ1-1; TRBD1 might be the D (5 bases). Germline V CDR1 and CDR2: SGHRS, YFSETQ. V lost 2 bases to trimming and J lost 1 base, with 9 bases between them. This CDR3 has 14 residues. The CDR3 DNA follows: TGCGCCAGCAGCTTCGGGGGTTGGAACACTGAAGCTTTCTTT. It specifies CASSFGGWNTEAFF.

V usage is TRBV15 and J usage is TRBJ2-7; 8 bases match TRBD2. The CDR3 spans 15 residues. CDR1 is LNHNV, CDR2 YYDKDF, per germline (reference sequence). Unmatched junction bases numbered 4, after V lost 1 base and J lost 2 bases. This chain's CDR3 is CATSRAGTRAYEQYF. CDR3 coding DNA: TGTGCCACCAGCAGAGCCGGGACTAGGGCCTACGAGCAGTACTTC.

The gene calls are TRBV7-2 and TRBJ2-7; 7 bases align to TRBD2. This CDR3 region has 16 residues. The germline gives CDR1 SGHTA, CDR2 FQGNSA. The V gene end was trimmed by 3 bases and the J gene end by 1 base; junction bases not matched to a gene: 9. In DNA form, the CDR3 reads TGTGCCAGCAGCTTCGCCTGGCGGGGGAATTCCTACGAGCAGTACTTC. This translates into CASSFAWRGNSYEQYF. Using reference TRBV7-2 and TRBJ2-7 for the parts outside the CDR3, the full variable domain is GAGVSQSPSNKVTEKGKDVELRCDPISGHTALYWYRQSLGQGLEFLIYFQGNSAPDKSGLPSDRFSAERTGGSVSTLTIQRTQQEDSAVYLCASSFAWRGNSYEQYFGPGTRLTVT.

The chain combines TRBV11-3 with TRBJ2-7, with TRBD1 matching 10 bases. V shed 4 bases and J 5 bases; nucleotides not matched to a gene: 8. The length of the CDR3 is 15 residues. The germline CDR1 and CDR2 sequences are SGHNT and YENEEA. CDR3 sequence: CASSWTRDRGHEQYF. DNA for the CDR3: TGTGCCAGCAGCTGGACCCGGGACAGGGGCCACGAGCAGTACTTC.

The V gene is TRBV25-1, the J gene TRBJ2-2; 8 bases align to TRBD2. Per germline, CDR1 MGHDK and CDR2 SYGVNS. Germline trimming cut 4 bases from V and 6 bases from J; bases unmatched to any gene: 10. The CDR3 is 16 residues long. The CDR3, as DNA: TGTGCCAGCAGTGGGTGGCGGGGGGTAACGGCCGGGGAGCTGTTTTTT. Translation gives CASSGWRGVTAGELFF.

The CDR3 reads CASSPGSVIGNEQYF. CDR3 coding DNA: TGTGCCAGCAGCCCAGGGTCCGTCATTGGGAACGAGCAGTACTTC. This chain connects TRBV7-9 to TRBJ2-7, with D possibly matching TRBD1 (5 bases). CDR3 size: 15 residues. Looked up from germline, CDR1 is SEHNR and CDR2 is FQNEAQ (reference sequence). V was trimmed by 5 bases and J by 5 bases, leaving 19 bases between them.

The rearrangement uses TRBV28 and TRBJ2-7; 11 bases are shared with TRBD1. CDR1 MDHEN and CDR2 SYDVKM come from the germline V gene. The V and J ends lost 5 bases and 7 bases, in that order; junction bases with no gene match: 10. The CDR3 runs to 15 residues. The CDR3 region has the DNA TGTGCCAGCAGTGCCTCCGGGACAGGGGGTCGTGAGCAGTACTTC. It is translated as CASSASGTGGREQYF.

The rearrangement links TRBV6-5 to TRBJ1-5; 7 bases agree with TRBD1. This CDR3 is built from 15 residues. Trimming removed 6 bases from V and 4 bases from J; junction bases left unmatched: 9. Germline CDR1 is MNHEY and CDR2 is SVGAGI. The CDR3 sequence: CASSYTGVTNQPQHF. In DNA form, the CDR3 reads TGTGCCAGCAGCTACACAGGGGTTACTAATCAGCCCCAGCATTTT.

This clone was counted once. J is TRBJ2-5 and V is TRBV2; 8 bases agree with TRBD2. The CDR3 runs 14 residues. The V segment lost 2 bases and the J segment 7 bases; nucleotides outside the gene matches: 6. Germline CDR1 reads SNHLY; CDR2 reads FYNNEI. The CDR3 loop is CASSENGGAGTQYF. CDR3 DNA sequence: TGTGCCAGCAGTGAAAACGGGGGGGCCGGGACCCAGTACTTC.

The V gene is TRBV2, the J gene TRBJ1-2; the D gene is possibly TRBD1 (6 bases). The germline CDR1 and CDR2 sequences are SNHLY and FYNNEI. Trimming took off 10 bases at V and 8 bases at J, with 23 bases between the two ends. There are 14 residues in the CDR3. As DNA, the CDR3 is TGTGCCACTGTGCCCGGGACATCTATGGGCGGCTACACCTTC. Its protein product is CATVPGTSMGGYTF. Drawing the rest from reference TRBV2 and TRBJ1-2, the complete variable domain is EPEVTQTPSHQVTQMGQEVILRCVPISNHLYFYWYRQILGQKVEFLVSFYNNEISEKSEIFDDQFSVERPDGSNFTLKIRSTKLEDSAMYFCATVPGTSMGGYTFGSGTRLTVV.

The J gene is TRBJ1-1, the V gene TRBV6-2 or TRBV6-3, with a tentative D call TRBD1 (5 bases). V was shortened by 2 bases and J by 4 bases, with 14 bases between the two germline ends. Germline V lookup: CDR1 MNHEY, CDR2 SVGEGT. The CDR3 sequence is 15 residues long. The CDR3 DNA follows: TGTGCCAGCAGTTACCTTGTAGGGGCAGGCACTGAAGCTTTCTTT. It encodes CASSYLVGAGTEAFF.

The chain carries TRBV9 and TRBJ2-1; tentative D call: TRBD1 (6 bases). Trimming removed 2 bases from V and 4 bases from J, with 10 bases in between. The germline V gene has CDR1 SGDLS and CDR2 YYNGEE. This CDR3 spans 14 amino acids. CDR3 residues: CASSVTGRYNEQFF. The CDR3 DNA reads TGTGCCAGCAGCGTGACAGGTAGATACAATGAGCAGTTCTTC.